This is a list of T cell receptor beta chains from one sample in a study of T cell repertoires in cytomegalovirus infection. Via MiXCR, TCRdb re-called the reads, giving one row per CDR3 protein. The profile shows more than 150,000 distinct CDR3 sequences, 15% to 20% of them singletons. Sequenced input: PBMCs. Receptor source: a human donor in good health (CMV status not recorded). Some clones in this sample may be carry-over from other donors' samples. Both conserved end residues are part of each CDR3. A D gene is named only where the DNA matches it firmly. Part of the rows lack a size; the others show once, few, many or a class for expanded clones.

D: .
V: TRBV29-1
size: .
J: TRBJ1-1
length: 12
DNA: TGCAGCGTAGCGAAGGGGAAAACTGAAGCTTTCTTT
CDR3: CSVAKGKTEAFF

D: TRBD1
V: TRBV28
size: few
J: TRBJ2-5
length: 15
DNA: TGTGCCAGCAGTCCAGGACAGGGGCGGTGGGAGACCCAGTACTTC
CDR3: CASSPGQGRWETQYF

D: TRBD1
V: TRBV7-2
size: many
J: TRBJ1-6
length: 15
DNA: TGTGCCAGCAGCCCCGGGACAGGGCGTAATTCACCCCTCCACTTT
CDR3: CASSPGTGRNSPLHF

D: TRBD1
V: TRBV27
size: medium-sized
J: TRBJ1-5
length: 16
DNA: TGTGCCAGCAGTTCCACGGGACAGGGGTTGTCTCAGCCCCAGCATTTT
CDR3: CASSSTGQGLSQPQHF

D: TRBD2
V: TRBV11-3
size: few
J: TRBJ2-7
length: 13
DNA: TGTGCCAGCAGCTGGGAGGGCTCAAACGAGCAGTACTTC
CDR3: CASSWEGSNEQYF

D: .
V: TRBV12-3/TRBV12-4
size: .
J: TRBJ2-7
length: 14
DNA: TGTGCCAGCAGACCACAGACGAGCTCCTACGAGCAGTACTTC
CDR3: CASRPQTSSYEQYF

D: .
V: TRBV7-8
size: many
J: TRBJ2-7
length: 12
DNA: TGTGCCAGCAGCACACAGAGTTACGAGCAGTACTTC
CDR3: CASSTQSYEQYF

D: .
V: TRBV12-3/TRBV12-4
size: .
J: TRBJ2-6
length: 15
DNA: TGTGCCAGCAGTCCCCCTCGGGCTGGGGCCAACGTCCTGACTTTC
CDR3: CASSPPRAGANVLTF

D: .
V: TRBV10-2
size: .
J: TRBJ1-3
length: 14
DNA: TGCGCCAGCTGTACCTCCGGCCCTGGAAACACCATATATTTT
CDR3: CASCTSGPGNTIYF

D: .
V: TRBV28
size: .
J: TRBJ2-1
length: 12
DNA: TGTGCCAGCAGTCCGGCTGGGGCTTCGCAGTTCTTC
CDR3: CASSPAGASQFF

D: TRBD1
V: TRBV7-8
size: few
J: TRBJ2-2
length: 14
DNA: TGTGCCAGCAGCTTACAGACAGGGGACGGGGAGCTGTTTTTT
CDR3: CASSLQTGDGELFF

D: .
V: TRBV29-1
size: .
J: TRBJ2-3
length: 15
DNA: TGCAGCGTTGTAAAGGGCCTGGGGGTCACAGATACGCAGTATTTT
CDR3: CSVVKGLGVTDTQYF

D: TRBD1
V: TRBV12-3/TRBV12-4
size: few
J: TRBJ1-3
length: 11
DNA: TGTGCCAGCAGTTTAGGGACAGGGTATTATTTT
CDR3: CASSLGTGYYF

D: .
V: TRBV11-1
size: .
J: TRBJ2-2
length: 13
DNA: TGTGCCAGCAGCTTAGGGGATCTCGGGGAGCTGTTTTTT
CDR3: CASSLGDLGELFF

D: .
V: TRBV20-1
size: .
J: TRBJ1-6
length: 17
DNA: TGCAGTGCTAGTCCGGCAGGGGAAAGGATCGGAAATTCACCCCTCCACTTT
CDR3: CSASPAGERIGNSPLHF

D: TRBD1
V: TRBV30
size: once
J: TRBJ2-5
length: 13
DNA: TGTGCCTGGGGACAGGGCAGCCAGGAGACCCAGTACTTC
CDR3: CAWGQGSQETQYF

D: TRBD2
V: TRBV5-6
size: once
J: TRBJ2-7
length: 15
DNA: TGTGCCAGCAGCTCTGCGGGGGGTAGATCCTACGAGCAGTACTTC
CDR3: CASSSAGGRSYEQYF

D: .
V: TRBV7-2
size: many
J: TRBJ2-2
length: 15
DNA: TGTGCCAGCAGCTCCTCGAGGATGGTCACCGGGGAGCTGTTTTTT
CDR3: CASSSSRMVTGELFF

D: TRBD1
V: TRBV6-2/TRBV6-3
size: few
J: TRBJ2-7
length: 11
DNA: TGTGCCGGGACAGCCTCCTACGAGCAGTACTTC
CDR3: CAGTASYEQYF

D: TRBD1
V: TRBV20-1
size: .
J: TRBJ2-5
length: 15
DNA: TGCAGTGCCGGGCAAGGGGGCGGACCCCAAGAGACCCAGTACTTC
CDR3: CSAGQGGGPQETQYF

D: .
V: TRBV7-2
size: many
J: TRBJ2-1
length: 16
DNA: TGTGCCAGCAGCCAAATTGGGGGCCTAGCCTACAATGAGCAGTTCTTC
CDR3: CASSQIGGLAYNEQFF

D: .
V: TRBV20-1
size: .
J: TRBJ1-2
length: 11
DNA: TGCAGTGCTGAAGACAGGTCGAGCTACACCTTC
CDR3: CSAEDRSSYTF

D: .
V: TRBV2
size: few
J: TRBJ1-1
length: 16
DNA: TGTGCCAGCAGTGTCGGGGGGACACTTGGTGGGACTGAAGCTTTCTTT
CDR3: CASSVGGTLGGTEAFF

D: .
V: TRBV25-1
size: few
J: TRBJ1-1
length: 12
DNA: TGTGCCAGCAGTGATCTATTTACTGAAGCTTTCTTT
CDR3: CASSDLFTEAFF

D: .
V: TRBV7-2
size: many
J: TRBJ1-2
length: 17
DNA: TGTGCCAGCAGCCTACAACCCTTAAGAGGGGAGTACTATGGCTACACCTTC
CDR3: CASSLQPLRGEYYGYTF

D: TRBD2
V: TRBV20-1
size: many
J: TRBJ2-7
length: 15
DNA: TGCAGTGCCTTACTACTAGCGGGAGGGGAGCGCGAGCAGTACTTC
CDR3: CSALLLAGGEREQYF

D: TRBD1
V: TRBV28
size: .
J: TRBJ2-3
length: 14
DNA: TGTGCCAGCAGTTTATCAGGGGGCCCAGATACGCAGTATTTT
CDR3: CASSLSGGPDTQYF

D: TRBD2
V: TRBV29-1
size: few
J: TRBJ2-7
length: 13
DNA: TGCAGCGTCCAACTAGCGGGGTTATACGAGCAGTACTTC
CDR3: CSVQLAGLYEQYF

D: .
V: TRBV19
size: many
J: TRBJ2-2
length: 15
DNA: TGTGCCAGTAGTTTCCGGGACCCCGGCACCGGGGAGCTGTTTTTT
CDR3: CASSFRDPGTGELFF

D: .
V: TRBV4-3
size: .
J: TRBJ1-2
length: 15
DNA: TGCGCCAGCAGCCAAGAGATGCGGGGGGCTCATGGCTACACCTTC
CDR3: CASSQEMRGAHGYTF

D: .
V: TRBV7-8
size: many
J: TRBJ2-1
length: 13
DNA: TGTGCCAGCACCCATGCTCCCCACAATGAGCAGTTCTTC
CDR3: CASTHAPHNEQFF

D: TRBD2
V: TRBV7-2
size: many
J: TRBJ2-3
length: 14
DNA: TGTGCCAGCAGCTCGACTAGCGGCACAGATACGCAGTATTTT
CDR3: CASSSTSGTDTQYF

D: .
V: TRBV23-1
size: few
J: TRBJ2-7
length: 13
DNA: TGCGCCAGCAGTCGTCCAGTCCCCTACGAGCAGTACTTC
CDR3: CASSRPVPYEQYF

D: TRBD1
V: TRBV19
size: .
J: TRBJ1-5
length: 14
DNA: TGTGCCAGTAGAGGCAGGGGGCTCAGGGAGCCCCAGCATTTT
CDR3: CASRGRGLREPQHF

D: .
V: TRBV7-2
size: many
J: TRBJ2-5
length: 15
DNA: TGTGCCAGCAGCGTAAGACCCGGGACGCAAGAGACCCAGTACTTC
CDR3: CASSVRPGTQETQYF

D: .
V: TRBV7-8
size: many
J: TRBJ1-2
length: 15
DNA: TGTGCCAGCAGCTCTGGGGGGGCGGGGGACTATGGCTACACCTTC
CDR3: CASSSGGAGDYGYTF

D: .
V: TRBV14
size: few
J: TRBJ2-3
length: 16
DNA: TGTGCCAGCAGCCCACGGGACTTCCCGACCACAGATACGCAGTATTTT
CDR3: CASSPRDFPTTDTQYF

D: .
V: TRBV5-4
size: .
J: TRBJ2-3
length: 15
DNA: TGTGCCAGCACCCTAGGGCTGGAAAACACAGATACGCAGTATTTT
CDR3: CASTLGLENTDTQYF

D: TRBD1
V: TRBV12-3/TRBV12-4
size: few
J: TRBJ2-7
length: 15
DNA: TGTGCCAGCAGTCTGAGGACAGGATACTCCTACGAGCAGTACTTC
CDR3: CASSLRTGYSYEQYF

D: .
V: TRBV4-3
size: few
J: TRBJ2-1
length: 13
DNA: TGCGCCAGCAGCCAAGCTCTAGCTCCACCAAAGTTCTTC
CDR3: CASSQALAPPKFF

D: TRBD2
V: TRBV28
size: .
J: TRBJ2-5
length: 15
DNA: TGTGCCAGCAGTTTGCCGACAGCGGGAAGAGAGACCCAGTACTTC
CDR3: CASSLPTAGRETQYF

D: .
V: TRBV7-2
size: many
J: TRBJ2-3
length: 13
DNA: TGTGCCAGCAGTTCCGCCCACACAGATACGCAGTATTTT
CDR3: CASSSAHTDTQYF